The entry below describes one T cell receptor (beta chain). This entry belongs to a study of blood T cell repertoires in COVID-19. Per the original data handling: How many nucleated cells were present was estimated from reference gene primer amplification. Clones were read by immunoSEQ multiplex PCR, and TCRdb kept only the in-frame ones, dropping some. Clonal size and the V and J genes are those of that table, whereas D and trimming came from the DNA. The sample records 85,000 to 120,000 clones, 84% being singletons. This CDR3 is built from 16 residues. V dropped 0 bases and J dropped 4; count of bases not matched to a gene: 6. Germline V gives CDR1 MNHEY, CDR2 SVGAGI.

This TCR was sampled from a middle-aged man with active or convalescent COVID-19. The chain couples TRBV6-5 to TRBJ1-5; TRBD1 agrees at 7 bases. What was sequenced was peripheral blood. The CDR3: CASSYSTEQGNQPQHF. The CDR3 region has the DNA TGTGCCAGCAGTTACTCGACAGAACAGGGGAATCAGCCCCAGCATTTT.